Listed below are T cell receptor beta chains from one sample, sequenced in a study of Ad26.COV2.S vaccination and SARS-CoV-2 variants. Repertoires were generated with immunoSEQ multiplex PCR, while TCRdb's copy carries only in-frame clones and drops some. The sample consists of fewer than 900,000 clones, 89% of them appearing once. The specimen comprised peripheral blood, sampled in a trial of Ad26.COV2.S vaccine versus placebo. These receptors came from a person aged 18-65 years who received the Ad26.COV2.S COVID-19 vaccine or a placebo. CDR3s include the opening cysteine and the closing phenylalanine or tryptophan. Each record gives: V gene, clone size, D gene, J gene, CDR3 DNA, CDR3 protein. D genes are given only for firm matches. Size is stated for part of the rows, as once, few or many counts, or as a class when the clone is expanded.

>TRBV12-3/TRBV12-4|few|.|TRBJ2-7
TGTGCCAGCAGTCCACAGCCTTACGAGCAGTACTTC
CASSPQPYEQYF
>TRBV6-6|.|TRBD1|TRBJ2-3
TGTGCCAGCAGAACAGGGGGGACAGATACGCAGTATTTT
CASRTGGTDTQYF
>TRBV7-8|once|.|TRBJ2-5
TGTGCCAGCAGCCCGACCCGGGGGCAAGAGACCCAGTACTTC
CASSPTRGQETQYF
>TRBV18|.|TRBD1|TRBJ2-7
TGTGCCAGCTCACCACTGGGAGCTCCGGGACAGGGTTACGAGCAGTACTTC
CASSPLGAPGQGYEQYF
>TRBV5-4|.|.|TRBJ1-2
TGTGCCAGCAGCTTGGTGGCCAACTATGGCTACACCTTC
CASSLVANYGYTF
>TRBV10-3|.|TRBD2|TRBJ2-7
TGTGCCATCACGGGGGGCTACGAGCAGTACTTC
CAITGGYEQYF
>TRBV15|once|.|TRBJ2-7
TGTGCCACCAGCAGAGAGACAGGAGCCTACGAGCAGTACTTC
CATSRETGAYEQYF
>TRBV7-2|.|TRBD2|TRBJ2-1
TGTGCCAGCAGCTTTGGCACTAGCGGGAGGGATGAGCAGTTCTTC
CASSFGTSGRDEQFF
>TRBV27|.|.|TRBJ1-6
TGTGCCAGCAGTTTATTCTGGGCTTCACCCCTCCACTTT
CASSLFWASPLHF
>TRBV5-1|once|.|TRBJ1-4
TGCGCCAGCAGCTTGACCGGAGGGAATGAAAAACTGTTTTTT
CASSLTGGNEKLFF
>TRBV7-6|.|.|TRBJ1-1
TGTGCCAGCAGTTTAAACTTGGCCCGGGAAGCTTTCTTT
CASSLNLAREAFF
>TRBV19|.|.|TRBJ1-1
TGTGCCAGTAGAAAGTCCTGGAACACTGAAGCTTTCTTT
CASRKSWNTEAFF
>TRBV29-1|.|.|TRBJ1-6
TGCAGCGTTAGCGCTGGTAGGGATTCACCCCTCCACTTT
CSVSAGRDSPLHF
>TRBV29-1|.|.|TRBJ1-2
TGCAGCGTTGAAGATCAAGAAGGAAACTATGGCTACACCTTC
CSVEDQEGNYGYTF
>TRBV19|.|.|TRBJ1-5
TGTGCCAGTAGCAACCATAAAAGCGGTCTCAGACAACAGCCCCAGCATTTT
CASSNHKSGLRQQPQHF
>TRBV9|.|TRBD1|TRBJ2-1
TGTGCCAGCAGCTCCAGGGACAGCCACAATGAGCAGTTCTTC
CASSSRDSHNEQFF
>TRBV2|.|.|TRBJ2-2
TGTGCCACCAAGGGCGCAGGCTGGTCCGGCGGGGAGCTGTTTTTT
CATKGAGWSGGELFF
>TRBV30|.|.|TRBJ1-2
TGTGCCTGGAGTGTCGGGGGTGGCTACACCTTC
CAWSVGGGYTF
>TRBV12-3/TRBV12-4|.|.|TRBJ2-5
TGTGCCAGCAGTTTTAGCGGCGGGACCCAGTACTTC
CASSFSGGTQYF
>TRBV10-3|.|.|TRBJ2-7
TGTGCCATCAGCTGGCAGGGGTACGAGCAGTACTTC
CAISWQGYEQYF
>TRBV19|.|TRBD2|TRBJ2-5
TGTGCCAGCGCTAGCGGGAGGAGGGAGACCCAGTACTTC
CASASGRRETQYF
>TRBV18|.|TRBD2|TRBJ2-3
TGTGCCAGCCGGGGACTAGCGGGAGCCCAAGATACGCAGTATTTT
CASRGLAGAQDTQYF
>TRBV18|.|TRBD1|TRBJ2-2
TGTGCCAGCTCACCAGTGGGACAGGGAACCGGGGAGCTGTTTTTT
CASSPVGQGTGELFF
>TRBV20-1|.|.|TRBJ2-7
TGCAGTGCTAGCAGGGATGGGGGGCAGTACTTC
CSASRDGGQYF
>TRBV2|many|.|TRBJ1-1
TGTGCCAGCAGCCCCGGTTCTCGCACCACTGAAGCTTTCTTT
CASSPGSRTTEAFF
>TRBV15|once|.|TRBJ2-1
TGTGCCACCAGCAGAAGGGCGGCAAGCTCCTACAATGAGCAGTTCTTC
CATSRRAASSYNEQFF
>TRBV3-1/TRBV3-2|.|TRBD2|TRBJ2-3
TGTGCCAGCAGCCAAGCAGGACTAGTCGGGGATACGCAGTATTTT
CASSQAGLVGDTQYF
>TRBV12-3/TRBV12-4|.|.|TRBJ1-2
TGTGCCAGCAGTTTCCGGAGCTATGGCTACACCTTC
CASSFRSYGYTF
>TRBV21-1|.|.|TRBJ2-1
TGTGCCAGCAGACGACTTAGGGGGGGGCATGAGCAGTTCTTC
CASRRLRGGHEQFF
>TRBV24-1|.|.|TRBJ1-5
TGTGCCACCAGTGATCCGCGCAGCAATCAGCCCCAGCATTTT
CATSDPRSNQPQHF
>TRBV6-4|.|TRBD2|TRBJ2-4
TGTGCCAGCCTCGTGGGAGGGAGCGATGGAAAAAACATTCAGTACTTC
CASLVGGSDGKNIQYF
>TRBV20-1|.|.|TRBJ2-7
TGCAGTGCTAGCACCAAGTACGAGCAGTACTTC
CSASTKYEQYF
>TRBV6-5|.|.|TRBJ1-2
TGTGCCAGCAGCCCAAGTTCCTATGGCTACACCTTC
CASSPSSYGYTF
>TRBV18|.|TRBD1|TRBJ1-3
TGTGCCAGCTCACCGCAGGGGGCGAGAAACTCTGGAAACACCATATATTTT
CASSPQGARNSGNTIYF
>TRBV18|once|.|TRBJ1-5
TGTGCCAGCTCACCGTTGGCAGGCAATCAGCCCCAGCATTTT
CASSPLAGNQPQHF
>TRBV12-3/TRBV12-4|.|.|TRBJ1-3
TGTGCCAGCAGTTTAGCGAGGGGAAACACCATATATTTT
CASSLARGNTIYF
>TRBV19|.|TRBD1|TRBJ2-7
TGTGCCAGTAGTGCAGACCCGGGACAGCTTTACTTC
CASSADPGQLYF
>TRBV4-3|few|TRBD1|TRBJ1-2
TGCGCCAGCAGCCAGAGACAGGGTCACTATGGCTACACCTTC
CASSQRQGHYGYTF
>TRBV9|.|TRBD1|TRBJ1-1
TGTGCCAGCAGCGCAGGGGGCGAAGCTTTCTTT
CASSAGGEAFF
>TRBV5-1|once|.|TRBJ1-4
TGCGCCAGCAGTCTACAGGGTACTAATGAAAAACTGTTTTTT
CASSLQGTNEKLFF
>TRBV20-1|.|.|TRBJ2-7
TGCAGTGCTAGATATCCCGGCGAGCAGTACTTC
CSARYPGEQYF
>TRBV7-8|.|TRBD1|TRBJ1-3
TGTGCCAGCAGCGGGGGGACAGGAGGCTCTGGAAACACCATATATTTT
CASSGGTGGSGNTIYF
>TRBV11-1|once|.|TRBJ2-5
TGTGCCAGCAGCTTAGCGGAGGCTGGCGGGACCGAGACCCAGTACTTC
CASSLAEAGGTETQYF
>TRBV27|.|TRBD1|TRBJ2-7
TGTGCCAGCAGCTGGGACAGGGACCCCTCCTACGAGCAGTACTTC
CASSWDRDPSYEQYF
>TRBV14|.|TRBD1|TRBJ1-3
TGTGCCAGCAGCCGAAACAGGGGGACCTCTGGAAACACCATATATTTT
CASSRNRGTSGNTIYF
>TRBV18|.|TRBD1|TRBJ1-4
TGTGCCAGCTCACCTTCTTCGGGACAGGGGGCCTGGAATGAAAAACTGTTTTTT
CASSPSSGQGAWNEKLFF
>TRBV3-1/TRBV3-2|.|TRBD1|TRBJ2-1
TGTGCCAGCAGCGGTGACAGGGGGACCTACAATGAGCAGTTCTTC
CASSGDRGTYNEQFF
>TRBV2|.|.|TRBJ2-2
TGTGCCAGCAGTCAACAGCGTCTCACCGGGGAGCTGTTTTTT
CASSQQRLTGELFF
>TRBV6-5|once|.|TRBJ1-1
TGTGCCAGCAGTTATGAGTGGGCAGGAGGGAACACTGAAGCTTTCTTT
CASSYEWAGGNTEAFF
>TRBV7-9|few|.|TRBJ2-5
TGTGCCAGCAGCTTAGCGCTCGGAGGGGGCCTTGAGACCCAGTACTTC
CASSLALGGGLETQYF
>TRBV2|.|.|TRBJ1-1
TGTGCCAGCAGGCACAGGCAGGGCGACACTGAAGCTTTCTTT
CASRHRQGDTEAFF